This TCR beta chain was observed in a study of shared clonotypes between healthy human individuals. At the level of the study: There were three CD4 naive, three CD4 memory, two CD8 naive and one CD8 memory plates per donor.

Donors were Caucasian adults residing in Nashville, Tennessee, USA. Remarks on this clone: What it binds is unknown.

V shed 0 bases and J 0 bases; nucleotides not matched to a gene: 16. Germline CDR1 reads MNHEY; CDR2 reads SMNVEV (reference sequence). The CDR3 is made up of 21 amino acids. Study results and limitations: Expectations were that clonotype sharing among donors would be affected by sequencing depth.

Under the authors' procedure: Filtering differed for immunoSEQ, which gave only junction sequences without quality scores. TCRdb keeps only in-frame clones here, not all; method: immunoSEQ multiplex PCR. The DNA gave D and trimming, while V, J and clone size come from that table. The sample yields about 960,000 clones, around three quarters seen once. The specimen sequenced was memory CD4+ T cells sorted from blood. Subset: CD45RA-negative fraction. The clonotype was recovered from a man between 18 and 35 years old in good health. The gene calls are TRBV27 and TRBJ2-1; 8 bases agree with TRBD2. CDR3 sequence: CASSLSMASAGAPSSYNEQFF. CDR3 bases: TGTGCCAGCAGTTTATCGATGGCCTCAGCGGGAGCCCCGAGCTCCTACAATGAGCAGTTCTTC.